Presented here are 11 T cell receptor beta chains from one specimen sequenced in a study of CD8 T cells in Susac syndrome. The RNA, about 0.45 to 1 ug, was put through reverse transcription using random hexamers. Using its own MiXCR run on the immunoSEQ multiplex PCR reads, TCRdb lists one record per CDR3 protein. Of about 66,000 distinct CDR3 sequences listed, 94% were seen once; the top ten hold roughly 0.55%. Material for sequencing was CD8+ T cells from PBMCs. The receptors shown here come from a human donor with multiple sclerosis.

The chain uses TRBV7-3 and TRBJ2-7; a weak D match, TRBD2 (5 bases). V was cut by 2 bases and J by 5 bases, with 7 bases left in between. CDR1 is SGHTA, CDR2 FQGTGA, per germline. The CDR3 loop spans 12 amino acids. In nucleotides, the CDR3 is TGTGCCAGCAGCTTATCCGGGGACGAGCAGTACTTC. Its protein product is CASSLSGDEQYF.

This chain connects TRBV30 to TRBJ2-3, with 8 bases that match TRBD2. The CDR3 spans 15 residues. CDR1 GTSNPN and CDR2 SVGIG come from the germline V gene (reference sequence). V lost 0 bases to trimming and J lost 5 bases; unmatched junction nucleotides: 7. The CDR3 sequence is CAWSVAAGGQDTQYF. CDR3 DNA sequence: TGTGCCTGGAGTGTGGCGGCGGGGGGACAAGATACGCAGTATTTT.

This clonotype was detected once. The rearrangement uses TRBV11-3 and TRBJ1-1; the D is unclear. Looked up from germline, CDR1 is SGHNT and CDR2 is YENEEA. This CDR3 spans 14 amino acids. V was trimmed by 5 bases and J by 0 bases, leaving 10 bases between them. CDR3 sequence (DNA): TGTGCCAGCAGCCCTCTCTCCATGAACACTGAAGCTTTCTTT. This sequence encodes CASSPLSMNTEAFF.

This chain joins TRBV5-1 and TRBJ2-7, with 7 nucleotides matching TRBD2. V lost 0 bases, J lost 2 bases, and 5 bases stayed unmatched. CDR1 is SGHRS and CDR2 is YFSETQ in the germline V gene. The CDR3 sequence is 15 residues long. The CDR3 nucleotides read TGCGCCAGCAGCTTGGATAGCGGGTCCACCTACGAGCAGTACTTC. Its protein is CASSLDSGSTYEQYF.

The rearrangement joins TRBV28 to TRBJ2-4; 7 bases map to TRBD1. The V and J ends lost 3 bases and 9 bases, in that order; junction bases with no gene match: 8. The CDR3 spans 14 residues. CDR1 and CDR2 (germline): MDHEN, SYDVKM. The DNA of the CDR3 is TGTGCCAGCAGTTTCAACAGGGGATGGGTCATTCAGTACTTC. Protein product: CASSFNRGWVIQYF.

V and J are TRBV12-3 or TRBV12-4 and TRBJ2-7; D is undetermined. Trimming shortened V by 3 bases and J by 0 bases, and 6 bases separated the two germline ends. The CDR3 sequence is 13 residues long. This chain's CDR3 is CASSFLASYEQYF. DNA of the CDR3: TGTGCCAGCAGTTTCCTTGCCTCCTACGAGCAGTACTTC.

This clonotype has only one observation. The J gene is TRBJ1-2, the V gene TRBV27; D perhaps matches TRBD1 (5 bases). V was cut by 2 bases and J by 1 base, with 11 bases left in between. The CDR3 contains 15 residues. Germline assignment: CDR1 MNHEY and CDR2 SMNVEV (reference sequence). This chain's CDR3 is CASSLGGAYNYGYTF. For the CDR3, the DNA is TGTGCCAGCAGTTTAGGAGGGGCCTATAACTATGGCTACACCTTC.

The chain employs TRBV15 and TRBJ2-1, with D possibly TRBD1 on 6 matching bases. Germline V gives CDR1 LNHNV, CDR2 YYDKDF (reference sequence). The length of the CDR3 is 15 residues. The ends were cut back, 10 bases at V and 2 bases at J, with 18 bases in the middle. CDR3 sequence (DNA): TGTGCCATCAACCCGCTGGACAGTACCTACAATGAGCAGTTCTTC. Its translation is CAINPLDSTYNEQFF.

The rearrangement uses TRBV12-3 or TRBV12-4 and TRBJ2-1, with D possibly being TRBD1 or TRBD2 (6 bases each). This CDR3 comprises 14 residues. Trimming removed 7 bases from V and 8 bases from J, with 18 bases in between. CDR3 sequence: CASNEGGSRDEQFF. The DNA for the CDR3 is TGTGCCAGCAACGAAGGGGGGAGTCGCGATGAGCAGTTCTTC.

The chain uses TRBV15 and TRBJ1-1, with D uncertain. CDR1 is LNHNV and CDR2 is YYDKDF in the germline V gene (reference sequence). The CDR3 has 13 amino acids. Trimming pared 1 base from V and 1 base from J, leaving 4 bases between. CDR3 nucleotide sequence: TGTGCCACCAGCAGAGTGAGGAACACTGAAGCTTTCTTT. It codes for CATSRVRNTEAFF.

The chain links TRBV15 to TRBJ2-6; D might be TRBD2 (5 bases). There are 16 residues in the CDR3. Germline V lookup: CDR1 LNHNV, CDR2 YYDKDF (reference sequence). Trimming removed 7 bases at V and 0 bases at J, with 13 bases between. The CDR3 sequence is CATKEDGSSGANVLTF. DNA of the CDR3: TGTGCCACCAAGGAGGACGGTAGCTCTGGGGCCAACGTCCTGACTTTC.